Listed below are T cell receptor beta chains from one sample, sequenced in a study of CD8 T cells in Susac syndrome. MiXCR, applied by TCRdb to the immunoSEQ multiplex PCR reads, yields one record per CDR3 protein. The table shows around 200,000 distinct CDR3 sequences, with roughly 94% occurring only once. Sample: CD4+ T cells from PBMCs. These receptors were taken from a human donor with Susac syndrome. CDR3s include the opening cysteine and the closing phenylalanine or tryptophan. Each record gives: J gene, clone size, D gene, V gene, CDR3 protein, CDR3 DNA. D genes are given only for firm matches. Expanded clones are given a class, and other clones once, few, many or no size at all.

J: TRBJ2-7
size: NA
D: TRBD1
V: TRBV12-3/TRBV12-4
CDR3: CASSPSPGQGSEQYF
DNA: TGTGCCAGCAGCCCATCGCCGGGACAGGGCAGCGAGCAGTACTTC

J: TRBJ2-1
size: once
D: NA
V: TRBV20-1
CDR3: CSARDLAGRSFIEQFF
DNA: TGCAGTGCTAGAGATCTCGCCGGGAGATCATTCATTGAGCAGTTCTTC

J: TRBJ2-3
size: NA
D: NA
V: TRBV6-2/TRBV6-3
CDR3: CASMGLSTDTQYF
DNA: TGTGCCAGCATGGGACTGAGCACAGATACGCAGTATTTT

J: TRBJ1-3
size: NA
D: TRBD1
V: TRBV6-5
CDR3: CASSYGQGSGNTIYF
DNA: TGTGCCAGCAGTTACGGACAGGGCTCTGGAAACACCATATATTTT

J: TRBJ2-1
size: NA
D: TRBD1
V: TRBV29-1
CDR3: CSATRTGGGEQFF
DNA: TGCAGCGCTACCAGGACAGGGGGCGGTGAGCAGTTCTTC

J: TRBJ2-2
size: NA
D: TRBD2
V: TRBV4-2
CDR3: CASSQALAVNTGELFF
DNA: TGTGCCAGCAGCCAAGCACTAGCGGTGAACACCGGGGAGCTGTTTTTT

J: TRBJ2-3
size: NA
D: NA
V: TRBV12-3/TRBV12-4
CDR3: CASSFFDRTDTQYF
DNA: TGTGCCAGCAGTTTCTTCGATCGCACAGATACGCAGTATTTT

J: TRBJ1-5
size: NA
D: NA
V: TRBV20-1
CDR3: CSAIPTAFQPQHF
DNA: TGCAGTGCCATACCGACAGCGTTCCAGCCCCAGCATTTT

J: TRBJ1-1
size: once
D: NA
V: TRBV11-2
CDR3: CASSSNRRMTEAFF
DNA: TGTGCCAGCAGCTCAAATAGACGGATGACTGAAGCTTTCTTT

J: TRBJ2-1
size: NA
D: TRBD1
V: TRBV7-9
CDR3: CASTQGSPNEQFF
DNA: TGTGCCAGCACACAGGGGTCCCCTAATGAGCAGTTCTTC

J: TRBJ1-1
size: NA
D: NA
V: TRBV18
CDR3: CASSPREANTEAFF
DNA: TGTGCCAGCTCACCCCGGGAGGCGAACACTGAAGCTTTCTTT

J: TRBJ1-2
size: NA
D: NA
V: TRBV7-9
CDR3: CASSSLLKINGYTF
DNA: TGTGCCAGCAGCTCTCTACTTAAGATAAATGGCTACACCTTC

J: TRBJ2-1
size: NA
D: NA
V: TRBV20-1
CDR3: CSAREGHRYEQFF
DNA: TGCAGTGCCCGCGAGGGACACAGGTATGAGCAGTTCTTC

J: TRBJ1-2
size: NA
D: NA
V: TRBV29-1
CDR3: CSVGEGNYGYTF
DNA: TGCAGCGTTGGGGAAGGGAACTATGGCTACACCTTC

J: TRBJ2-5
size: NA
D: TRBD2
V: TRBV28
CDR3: CASSYLAGGAETQYF
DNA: TGTGCCAGCAGTTACCTGGCGGGGGGGGCAGAGACCCAGTACTTC

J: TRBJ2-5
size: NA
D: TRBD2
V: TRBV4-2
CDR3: CASSQVGSGSRQETQYF
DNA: TGTGCCAGCAGCCAAGTTGGAAGCGGGAGCCGCCAAGAGACCCAGTACTTC

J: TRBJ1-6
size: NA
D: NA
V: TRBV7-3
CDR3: CASSTTGNSPLHF
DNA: TGTGCCAGCAGCACAACAGGAAATTCACCCCTCCACTTT

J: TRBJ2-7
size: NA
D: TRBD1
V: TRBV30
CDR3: CAWRRGLGEQYF
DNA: TGTGCCTGGAGAAGGGGGCTGGGCGAGCAGTACTTC

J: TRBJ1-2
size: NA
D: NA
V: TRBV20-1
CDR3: CSARVLGGAYGYTF
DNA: TGCAGTGCTAGAGTTTTAGGAGGCGCCTATGGCTACACCTTC

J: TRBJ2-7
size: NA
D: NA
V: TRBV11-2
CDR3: CASSLGRVHEQYF
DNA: TGTGCCAGCAGCTTGGGCAGGGTCCACGAGCAGTACTTC

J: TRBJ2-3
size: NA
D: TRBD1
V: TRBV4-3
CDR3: CASSHLLRDSNTDTQYF
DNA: TGCGCCAGCAGCCATCTCCTCCGGGACAGCAACACAGATACGCAGTATTTT

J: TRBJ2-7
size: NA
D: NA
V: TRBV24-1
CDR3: CATSEDSGEQYF
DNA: TGTGCCACCAGTGAGGACAGCGGGGAGCAGTACTTC

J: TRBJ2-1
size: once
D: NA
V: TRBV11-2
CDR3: CASSSRHRMSSYNEQFF
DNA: TGTGCCAGCAGCTCCCGACATAGAATGAGCTCCTACAATGAGCAGTTCTTC

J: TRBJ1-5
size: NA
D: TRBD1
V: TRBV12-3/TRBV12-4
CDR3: CASSPQGFHQPQHF
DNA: TGTGCCAGCAGCCCACAGGGGTTCCATCAGCCCCAGCATTTT

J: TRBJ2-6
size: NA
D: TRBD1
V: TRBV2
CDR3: CASSEQGAYGANVLTF
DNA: TGTGCCAGCAGTGAACAGGGGGCATATGGGGCCAACGTCCTGACTTTC

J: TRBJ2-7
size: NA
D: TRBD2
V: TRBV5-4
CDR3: CASSSGREGRYEQYF
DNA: TGTGCCAGCAGCTCTGGCAGGGAGGGACGGTACGAGCAGTACTTC

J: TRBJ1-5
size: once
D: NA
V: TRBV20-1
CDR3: CSAKPAGLGGNQPQHF
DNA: TGCAGTGCTAAACCGGCGGGTTTAGGGGGCAATCAGCCCCAGCATTTT

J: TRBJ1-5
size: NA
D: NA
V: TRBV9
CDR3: CASSVGPDSNQPQHF
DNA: TGTGCCAGCAGCGTGGGACCTGATAGCAATCAGCCCCAGCATTTT

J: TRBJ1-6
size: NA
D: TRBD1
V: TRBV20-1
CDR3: CSAGTGDSPLHF
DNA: TGCAGCGCCGGGACAGGGGATTCACCCCTCCACTTT

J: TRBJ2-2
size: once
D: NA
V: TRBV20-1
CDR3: CSAQNMEGPTTGELFF
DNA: TGCAGTGCCCAAAACATGGAAGGACCGACCACCGGGGAGCTGTTTTTT

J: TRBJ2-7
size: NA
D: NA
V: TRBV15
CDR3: CATSRVGVGEQYF
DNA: TGTGCCACCAGCAGAGTCGGAGTGGGCGAGCAGTACTTC

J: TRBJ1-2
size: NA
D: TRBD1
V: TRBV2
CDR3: CASSGDSYGYTF
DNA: TGTGCCAGCAGTGGGGACAGCTATGGCTACACCTTC

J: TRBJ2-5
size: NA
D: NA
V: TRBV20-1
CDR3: CSANGGVHQETQYF
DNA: TGCAGTGCTAATGGAGGGGTACACCAAGAGACCCAGTACTTC

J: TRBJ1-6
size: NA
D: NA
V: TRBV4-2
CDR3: CASSQTPKRGSYNSPLHF
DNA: TGTGCCAGCAGCCAGACTCCAAAAAGGGGCTCCTATAATTCACCCCTCCACTTT

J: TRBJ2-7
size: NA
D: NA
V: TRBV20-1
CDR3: CSANDGYYEQYF
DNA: TGCAGTGCTAATGACGGTTACTACGAGCAGTACTTC

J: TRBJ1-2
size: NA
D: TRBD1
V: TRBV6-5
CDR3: CASSYQGDRTYYGYTF
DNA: TGTGCCAGCAGTTACCAAGGGGACAGGACCTACTATGGCTACACCTTC

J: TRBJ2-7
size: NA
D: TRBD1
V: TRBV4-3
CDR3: CASSQDLGTGVYEQYF
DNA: TGCGCCAGCAGCCAAGATCTTGGGACAGGGGTCTACGAGCAGTACTTC

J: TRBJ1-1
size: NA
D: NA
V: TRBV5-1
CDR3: CASSLVGINTEAFF
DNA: TGCGCCAGCAGCTTGGTCGGGATTAACACTGAAGCTTTCTTT

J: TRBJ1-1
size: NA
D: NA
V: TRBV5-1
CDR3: CASSKEGYPGAEAFF
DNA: TGCGCCAGCAGCAAGGAGGGGTATCCGGGGGCTGAAGCTTTCTTT

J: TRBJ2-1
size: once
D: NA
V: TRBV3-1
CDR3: CASSQERSSNEQFF
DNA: TGTGCCAGCAGCCAAGAGCGGAGCTCAAATGAGCAGTTCTTC

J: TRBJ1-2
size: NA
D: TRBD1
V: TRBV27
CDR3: CASSLRPRAGTGRYSGGYTF
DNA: TGTGCCAGCAGTCTAAGGCCCCGGGCCGGGACAGGGCGGTACTCAGGAGGCTACACCTTC